A single sample gave rise to the 18 T cell receptor beta chains below, sequenced in a study of cytomegalovirus exposure and HLA in healthy donors. The PCR contained 60 Vbeta and 13 Jbeta primers. The data were produced by immunoSEQ multiplex PCR, yet TCRdb's version contains in-frame clones alone and is incomplete. The profile covers 200,000 or so clones, with approximately 83% appearing a single time and 1.4% taken by the ten largest. The sample was PBMCs. All receptors derive from a girl aged 10 to 17 in good health and CMV-seronegative.

The V and J genes are TRBV19 and TRBJ2-7; D might be TRBD1 (5 bases). The CDR3 runs 13 residues. V lost 0 bases and J 6 bases, leaving 9 bases between the germline ends. Germline CDR1 LNHDA, CDR2 SQIVND (reference sequence). The CDR3 loop reads CASSIDRRGEQYF. For the CDR3, the DNA is TGTGCCAGTAGTATAGATCGAAGGGGCGAGCAGTACTTC.

The rearrangement joins TRBV6-5 to TRBJ1-5; no clear D gene. The CDR3 loop spans 15 amino acids. Between the trimmed V and J ends, which lost 0 bases and 5 bases, there was a span of 11 bases. Germline V gene sequence: CDR1 MNHEY, CDR2 SVGAGI. This CDR3 is CASSYSGLNDQPQHF. For the CDR3, the DNA is TGTGCCAGCAGTTACTCGGGCCTGAATGATCAGCCCCAGCATTTT.

This chain links TRBV7-2 with TRBJ2-7, with 9 bases identical to TRBD2. Germline loops: CDR1 SGHTA, CDR2 FQGNSA. The CDR3 has 14 residues. V lost 4 bases, J lost 2 bases, and 3 bases stayed unmatched. The CDR3 DNA reads as TGTGCCAGCAGCTCGGCGGGGGGGCCCTACGAGCAGTACTTC. Translating it yields CASSSAGGPYEQYF. Looking up the rest from reference TRBV7-2 and TRBJ2-7 gives the full variable domain: GAGVSQSPSNKVTEKGKDVELRCDPISGHTALYWYRQSLGQGLEFLIYFQGNSAPDKSGLPSDRFSAERTGGSVSTLTIQRTQQEDSAVYLCASSSAGGPYEQYFGPGTRLTVT.

This chain uses TRBV28 with TRBJ1-5, with TRBD1 matching 7 bases. The CDR3 has 14 residues. Per the germline V gene, CDR1 is MDHEN and CDR2 is SYDVKM. After removal of 7 bases from V and 2 bases from J, the junction contained 5 bases not matched to a gene. The CDR3 loop is CASIPTGRNQPQHF. CDR3 in DNA: TGTGCCAGCATCCCGACAGGGCGCAATCAGCCCCAGCATTTT.

This clone was counted a single time. This chain uses TRBV4-3 with TRBJ2-2; 11 bases fit TRBD2. V lost 1 base and J lost 13; bases outside the gene matches: 8. Germline CDR1 and CDR2: LGHNA and YSLEER. The CDR3 is 15 amino acids. CDR3 bases: TGCGCCAGCAGCCAAGCCGCGACTAGCGGGGAGGTGCTGTTTTTT. This gives the protein CASSQAATSGEVLFF.

J is TRBJ1-3 and V is TRBV19; 7 nucleotides line up with TRBD1. CDR3 length: 15 amino acids. Per the germline V gene, CDR1 is LNHDA and CDR2 is SQIVND (reference sequence). With V trimmed by 6 bases and J by 0 bases, 5 bases remained unmatched. The CDR3 DNA follows: TGTGCCAGTAGCCTCAAGGGGGCCTCTGGAAACACCATATATTTT. Its protein is CASSLKGASGNTIYF.

V is TRBV14 and J is TRBJ2-3, with 7 bases matching TRBD1. Germline V gene data show CDR1 as SGHDN and CDR2 as FVKESK. This CDR3 spans 14 amino acids. V lost 3 bases to trimming and J lost 5 bases; unmatched junction nucleotides: 5. The CDR3 loop reads CASSHLRDRDTQYF. CDR3 bases: TGTGCCAGCAGCCACCTTCGGGACAGAGATACGCAGTATTTT.

The chain joins TRBV15 to TRBJ1-5; tentative D call: TRBD1 (5 bases). This CDR3 has 14 residues. Trimming pared 2 bases from V and 4 bases from J, leaving 9 bases between. The germline CDR1 and CDR2 sequences are LNHNV and YYDKDF (reference sequence). The CDR3 region has the DNA TGTGCCACCAGCAGAAGCCCAGGGAATCAGCCCCAGCATTTT. Its protein is CATSRSPGNQPQHF.

This clone has just a few counts. This chain joins TRBV7-2 and TRBJ2-5; no firm D call. Trimming stripped 3 bases from V and 7 bases from J, with 9 bases between. The CDR3 extends over 12 amino acids. Germline loops: CDR1 SGHTA, CDR2 FQGNSA. CDR3 loop: CASSFFRVTQYF. CDR3 bases: TGTGCCAGCAGCTTTTTTCGGGTGACCCAGTACTTC. Combining the CDR3 with reference TRBV7-2 and TRBJ2-5 gives the whole variable domain GAGVSQSPSNKVTEKGKDVELRCDPISGHTALYWYRQSLGQGLEFLIYFQGNSAPDKSGLPSDRFSAERTGGSVSTLTIQRTQQEDSAVYLCASSFFRVTQYFGPGTRLLVL.

This chain connects TRBV10-3 to TRBJ1-2; D is uncertain. The CDR3 runs to 13 residues. Germline V lookup: CDR1 ENHRY, CDR2 SYGVKD. Deletions cut 0 bases from V and 8 bases from J, with 10 bases between. In DNA, the CDR3 is TGTGCCATCAGTGAGTCAACCAAAGCGGGCTACACCTTC. Encoded protein: CAISESTKAGYTF.

The J gene is TRBJ2-4, the V gene TRBV5-1, with a possible D match to TRBD1 (5 bases). Trimming shortened V by 0 bases and J by 7 bases, and 11 bases separated the two germline ends. Germline V lookup: CDR1 SGHRS, CDR2 YFSETQ. CDR3 length: 14 amino acids. The CDR3: CASSLVGPGNIQYF. As DNA, the CDR3 is TGCGCCAGCAGCTTGGTGGGCCCAGGGAACATTCAGTACTTC.

CDR3 region: CASSFSVNTEAFF. CDR3 sequence (DNA): TGTGCCAGCAGCTTTTCGGTGAACACTGAAGCTTTCTTT. The chain employs TRBV11-3 and TRBJ1-1; no firm D call. The CDR3 sequence is 13 residues long. Germline CDR1 reads SGHNT; CDR2 reads YENEEA. The V end lost 3 bases, the J end lost 0 bases, and 5 bases lay between the germline ends.

The J gene is TRBJ1-6, the V gene TRBV2; D is ambiguous. V lost 6 bases and J lost 7, with 19 bases in between. The CDR3 spans 16 residues. Germline values: CDR1 SNHLY, CDR2 FYNNEI. CDR3 sequence (DNA): TGTGCCAGCAGGGACTTAATTAACCTGGGAAATTCACCCCTCCACTTT. Translating gives CASRDLINLGNSPLHF.

This chain joins TRBV11-2 and TRBJ2-5; possible D gene TRBD2, 5 bases. This CDR3 comprises 13 residues. The V gene lost 3 bases and the J gene lost 2 bases, with 7 bases spanning the gap. The V gene's germline CDR1 is SGHAT and CDR2 FQNNGV. The CDR3 nucleotides read TGTGCCAGCAGCTTTCTAGCTCAAGAGACCCAGTACTTC. This translates into CASSFLAQETQYF.

V and J are TRBV6-6 and TRBJ1-4; possible D gene TRBD1, 6 bases. The V end was cut by 5 bases, the J end by 5 bases, with 9 bases between. The CDR3 sequence is 13 residues long. Germline CDR1 is MNHNY and CDR2 is SVGAGI (reference sequence). The CDR3 spells CASSGQRNEKLFF. The CDR3 DNA sequence: TGTGCCAGCAGTGGACAGCGGAATGAAAAACTGTTTTTT.

V and J are TRBV4-1 and TRBJ1-4, with D perhaps matching TRBD1 (6 bases). CDR1 and CDR2 (germline): MGHRA, YSYEKL. The V end was cut by 4 bases, the J end by 7 bases, with 25 bases between. CDR3 length equals 18 residues. CDR3 DNA sequence: TGCGCCAGCAGCCCGATAGCGGGGGCACAGGTCGGGGGTGAAAAACTGTTTTTT. This translates into CASSPIAGAQVGGEKLFF.

This clone has just a few counts. This rearrangement joins TRBV19 to TRBJ1-1, with unresolved D. CDR3 length equals 14 residues. Trimming removed 1 base at V and 0 bases at J, with 6 bases between. Germline lookup yields CDR1 LNHDA and CDR2 SQIVND (reference sequence). CDR3 region: CASSIGSVNTEAFF. As DNA, the CDR3 is TGTGCCAGTAGTATAGGCAGTGTGAACACTGAAGCTTTCTTT.

The genes are TRBV7-9 and TRBJ1-2, with a possible D match to TRBD1 (5 bases). Trimming pared 0 bases from V and 6 bases from J, leaving 11 bases between. The germline V gene has CDR1 SEHNR and CDR2 FQNEAQ (reference sequence). There are 14 residues in the CDR3. The CDR3 region is CASSLARGGNGYTF. The CDR3 DNA reads TGTGCCAGCAGCTTAGCGCGGGGGGGGAATGGCTACACCTTC.